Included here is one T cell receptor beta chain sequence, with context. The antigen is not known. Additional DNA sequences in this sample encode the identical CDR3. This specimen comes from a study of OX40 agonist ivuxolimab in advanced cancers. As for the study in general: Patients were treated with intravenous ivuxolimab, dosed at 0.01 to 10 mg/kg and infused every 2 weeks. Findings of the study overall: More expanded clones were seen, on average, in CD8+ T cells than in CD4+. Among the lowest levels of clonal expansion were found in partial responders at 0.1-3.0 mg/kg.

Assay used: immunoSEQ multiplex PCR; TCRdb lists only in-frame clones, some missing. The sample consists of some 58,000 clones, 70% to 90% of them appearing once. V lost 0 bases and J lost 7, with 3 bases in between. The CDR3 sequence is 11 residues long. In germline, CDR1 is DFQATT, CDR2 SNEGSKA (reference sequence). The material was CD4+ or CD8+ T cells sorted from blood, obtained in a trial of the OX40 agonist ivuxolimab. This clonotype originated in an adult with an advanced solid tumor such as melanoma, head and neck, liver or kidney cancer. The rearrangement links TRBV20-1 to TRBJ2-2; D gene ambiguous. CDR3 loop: CSARESGELFF. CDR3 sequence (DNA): TGCAGTGCTAGAGAGAGCGGGGAGCTGTTTTTT.